Listed below are T cell receptor beta chains from one sample, sequenced in a study of blood T cell repertoires in COVID-19. Sequencing was performed with immunoSEQ multiplex PCR; in TCRdb, only in-frame clones are kept and a portion is missing. The data show 140,000 or so clones, with about 82% seen just once and 2.5% to 3.5% held by the top ten. Sequences were obtained from peripheral blood. The source is a man aged 50-59 years with acute or convalescent COVID-19. The CDR3 runs from the conserved cysteine through the conserved F or W. A D gene is named only where the DNA matches it firmly. Where a row states a size, it is once, few, many or the class of an expanded clone; other rows omit it.

TRBV9	-	TRBD1	TRBJ1-2	TGTGCCAGCAGCGTAGCCGGGACAGGGGCTCACTATGGCTACACCTTC	CASSVAGTGAHYGYTF
TRBV7-8	-	-	TRBJ1-6	TGTGCCAGCAGCTCATCGACCCGGACAGTGAATTCACCCCTCCACTTT	CASSSSTRTVNSPLHF
TRBV19	-	TRBD2	TRBJ2-7	TGTGCCAGTAGCAGACTAGCGGGGGTAAAGGGCGAGCAGTACTTC	CASSRLAGVKGEQYF
TRBV4-2	-	-	TRBJ1-1	TGTGCCAGCAGCCAAGTTGCCGGTGAAGCTTTCTTT	CASSQVAGEAFF
TRBV12-5	-	TRBD1	TRBJ1-5	TGTGCTAGTGGTAAACAGGGGGATCAGCCCCAGCATTTT	CASGKQGDQPQHF
TRBV12-5	-	TRBD2	TRBJ2-1	TGTGCTAGTGGTTTGGGACTAGCGGGAGAGAGAGAGGATGAGCAGTTCTTC	CASGLGLAGEREDEQFF
TRBV6-1	-	-	TRBJ1-2	TGTGCCAGCAGTGAAGGGTCACTCACCCTCAACTATGGCTACACCTTC	CASSEGSLTLNYGYTF
TRBV19	-	-	TRBJ2-5	TGTGCCAGTAGTATCCGGGGGGCAGCCCAAGAGACCCAGTACTTC	CASSIRGAAQETQYF
TRBV4-1	-	TRBD1	TRBJ2-5	TGCGCCAGCAGCCCCGCAGCGGGACAGGGGTTTGTCATTGAGGAGACCCAGTACTTC	CASSPAAGQGFVIEETQYF
TRBV10-1	-	-	TRBJ1-1	TGCGCCAGCAGCGTTTCTAGGGAGGCTTTCTTT	CASSVSREAFF
TRBV5-6	-	-	TRBJ1-2	TGTGCCAGCAGCTTGGGGCAGGGTGATGGCTACACCTTC	CASSLGQGDGYTF
TRBV2	once	-	TRBJ2-7	TGTGCCAGCAGTGTGACTGCCGGAGTTTACGAGCAGTACTTC	CASSVTAGVYEQYF
TRBV6-5	-	-	TRBJ1-1	TGTGCCAGCAGTTGGGGACAGAACACTGAAGCTTTCTTT	CASSWGQNTEAFF
TRBV7-3	few	TRBD2	TRBJ2-7	TGTGCCAGCAGCCCAACTAGCGTCGGTGGCGAGCAGTACTTC	CASSPTSVGGEQYF
TRBV5-1	-	-	TRBJ2-1	TGCGCCAGCAGCTTGGGGAGCCTCTCCTACAATGAGCAGTTCTTC	CASSLGSLSYNEQFF
TRBV18	-	TRBD1	TRBJ1-2	TGTGCCAGCCGCGACAGGGAGAACTATGGCTACACCTTC	CASRDRENYGYTF
TRBV18	-	-	TRBJ2-7	TGTGCCAGCACGACAGGATCGGATTACGAGCAGTACTTC	CASTTGSDYEQYF
TRBV5-1	-	TRBD1	TRBJ2-7	TGCGCCAGCAGCTTGGCGGGACAGGGGGCCGTCGACGAGCAGTACTTC	CASSLAGQGAVDEQYF
TRBV27	-	TRBD1	TRBJ1-1	TGTGCCAGCAGTTCAATTACAGGGGTTAGATTTACTGAAGCTTTCTTT	CASSSITGVRFTEAFF
TRBV19	-	-	TRBJ2-1	TGTGCCAGTAGTTCCTTTTCGGAGGTACGACCCAATGAGCAGTTCTTC	CASSSFSEVRPNEQFF
TRBV27	-	TRBD1	TRBJ1-2	TGTGCCAGCAGTACCGGGACAGGGAGCGGCTACACCTTC	CASSTGTGSGYTF
TRBV5-1	-	-	TRBJ2-7	TGCGCCAGCAGCCCGTCCCCGGTCGTCTACGAGCAGTACTTC	CASSPSPVVYEQYF
TRBV6-5	-	-	TRBJ1-2	TGTGCCAGCAGTTACTCTCCAGGGGACTATGGCTACACCTTC	CASSYSPGDYGYTF
TRBV15	-	-	TRBJ2-5	TGTGCCACCAGCAGAGATAGGGGACAAGAGACCCAGTACTTC	CATSRDRGQETQYF
TRBV7-6	-	-	TRBJ2-2	TGTGCCAGCAGCTTATCTATGATAGCCGGGGAGCTGTTTTTT	CASSLSMIAGELFF
TRBV2	few	TRBD1	TRBJ2-7	TGTGCCAGCAGCCCCGGGACAGTATCGGCTTTCATGTACTTC	CASSPGTVSAFMYF
TRBV27	few	-	TRBJ1-2	TGTGCCAGCAGTTTATCTCGCACAGGGTTCGATGGCTACACCTTC	CASSLSRTGFDGYTF
TRBV3-1/TRBV3-2	-	-	TRBJ2-7	TGTGCCAGCAGCCAAGGGGCAGGGTCCTACGAGCAGTACTTC	CASSQGAGSYEQYF
TRBV5-1	-	-	TRBJ1-1	TGCGCCAGCAGCGGAGGCACAACCCACACTGAAGCTTTCTTT	CASSGGTTHTEAFF
TRBV3-1/TRBV3-2	-	TRBD2	TRBJ2-3	TGTGCCAGCAGCCCCCTCGAAGCGGGAGTGGGGGATACGCAGTATTTT	CASSPLEAGVGDTQYF
TRBV20-1	-	-	TRBJ2-1	TGCAGTGCCAGATGGCTCGATGAGCAGTTCTTC	CSARWLDEQFF
TRBV3-1/TRBV3-2	-	-	TRBJ1-2	TGTGCCAGCAGCCAGGAAAACAGGGATCGCGTTGGCTACACCTTC	CASSQENRDRVGYTF
TRBV5-1	few	TRBD1	TRBJ1-1	TGCGCCAGTTACAGGGGCGAGGTGAACACTGAAGCTTTCTTT	CASYRGEVNTEAFF
TRBV5-1	-	-	TRBJ1-6	TGCGCCAGCAGCCCCCGGGAGGGCTCTAATTCACCCCTCCACTTT	CASSPREGSNSPLHF
TRBV19	-	TRBD2	TRBJ2-1	TGTGCCAGTAGTGCCACGGGAGGGCCAAACAATGAGCAGTTCTTC	CASSATGGPNNEQFF
TRBV10-3	-	-	TRBJ1-3	TGTGCCATCAGTGAACGACAACCTGGAAACACCATATATTTT	CAISERQPGNTIYF
TRBV5-6	-	TRBD1	TRBJ1-1	TGTGCCAGCAGCTTGGCGATGGGACAGGGGGGCACTGAAGCTTTCTTT	CASSLAMGQGGTEAFF
TRBV7-9	-	TRBD2	TRBJ2-7	TGTGCCAGCAGCGGTAGCGGGGGGACCTACCAGCAGTACTTC	CASSGSGGTYQQYF
TRBV2	-	TRBD1	TRBJ2-1	TGTGCCAGCAGGCGGGACAGGGGTCTTAATGAGCAGTTCTTC	CASRRDRGLNEQFF
TRBV19	-	-	TRBJ2-7	TGTGCCAGTAGTATTGTGGCGGGCGGCGCCTACGAGCAGTACTTC	CASSIVAGGAYEQYF
TRBV5-4	-	TRBD2	TRBJ2-1	TGTGCCAGCAGCTTAGGAGGTTTACTAGCGGCAAACAATGAGCAGTTCTTC	CASSLGGLLAANNEQFF
TRBV28	few	-	TRBJ2-5	TGTGCCAGCACCGACGCAGGGGGGGAGACCCAGTACTTC	CASTDAGGETQYF
TRBV7-3	few	TRBD2	TRBJ2-2	TGTGCCAGCAGCTCCGGGACTAGCGCTATAAGGGCCGGGGAGCTGTTTTTT	CASSSGTSAIRAGELFF
TRBV4-2	-	TRBD1	TRBJ2-7	TGTGCCAGCAGCCAAGACGGGGGACAGGGCGACGAGCAGTACTTC	CASSQDGGQGDEQYF
TRBV28	-	-	TRBJ1-6	TGTGCCAGCAGTCTTCTTACAGGGATCGGGGCGTCACCCCTCCACTTT	CASSLLTGIGASPLHF
TRBV20-1	-	-	TRBJ2-1	TGCAGTGCTAGTGTGCCGGCTAGTGGCTCCTACAATGAGCAGTTCTTC	CSASVPASGSYNEQFF
TRBV11-2	-	-	TRBJ1-1	TGTGCCAGCAGCTTAGAACGGTTTCGGAACACTGAAGCTTTCTTT	CASSLERFRNTEAFF
TRBV7-2	-	TRBD1	TRBJ2-3	TGTGCCAGCAGCTTAGCGGGACAGTCGTACACAGATACGCAGTATTTT	CASSLAGQSYTDTQYF
TRBV9	-	TRBD1	TRBJ1-1	TGTGCCAGCAGCCCTACAGGGGGAAGTAGGACTGAAGCTTTCTTT	CASSPTGGSRTEAFF
TRBV6-1	-	-	TRBJ2-3	TGTGCCAGCAGTGATGCAGGACTGGGCACAGATACGCAGTATTTT	CASSDAGLGTDTQYF
TRBV3-1/TRBV3-2	-	TRBD1	TRBJ2-1	TGTGCCAGCAGCCAAGGGACAGGGCAGTTCTTC	CASSQGTGQFF
TRBV11-2	-	TRBD1	TRBJ2-1	TGTGCCAGCAGCTTACCTGAGAGGGACAGGGGAGGCTCCTACAATGAGCAGTTCTTC	CASSLPERDRGGSYNEQFF
TRBV5-6	-	-	TRBJ1-6	TGTGCCAGCAGCTCTTACGGAACGACAGAGATTTCCCTCCACTTT	CASSSYGTTEISLHF